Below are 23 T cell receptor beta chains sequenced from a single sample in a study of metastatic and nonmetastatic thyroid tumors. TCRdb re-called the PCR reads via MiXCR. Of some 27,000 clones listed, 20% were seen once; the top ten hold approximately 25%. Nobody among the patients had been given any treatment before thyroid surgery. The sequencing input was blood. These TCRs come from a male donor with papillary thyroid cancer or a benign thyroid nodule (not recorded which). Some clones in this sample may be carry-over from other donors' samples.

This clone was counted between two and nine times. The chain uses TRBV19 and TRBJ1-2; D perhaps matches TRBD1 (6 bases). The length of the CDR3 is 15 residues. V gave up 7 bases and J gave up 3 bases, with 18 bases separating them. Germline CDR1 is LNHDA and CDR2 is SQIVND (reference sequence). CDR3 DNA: TGTGCCAGTAAGACAATTCCGACAGGTTACTATGGCTACACCTTC. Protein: CASKTIPTGYYGYTF.

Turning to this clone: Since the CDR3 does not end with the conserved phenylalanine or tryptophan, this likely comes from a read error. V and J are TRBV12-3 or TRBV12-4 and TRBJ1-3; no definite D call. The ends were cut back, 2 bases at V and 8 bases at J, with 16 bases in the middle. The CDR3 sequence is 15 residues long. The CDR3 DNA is TGTGCCAGCAGTTTACTCTCCGGGCAAGGAGACACCATATATTTG. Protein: CASSLLSGQGDTIYL.

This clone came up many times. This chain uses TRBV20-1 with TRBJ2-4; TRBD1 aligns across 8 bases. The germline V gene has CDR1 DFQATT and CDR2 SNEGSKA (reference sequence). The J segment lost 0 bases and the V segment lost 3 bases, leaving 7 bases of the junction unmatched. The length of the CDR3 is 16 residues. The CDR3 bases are TGCAGTGCTAGTCATCAGGGGGCAGGAGCCAAAAACATTCAGTACTTC. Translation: CSASHQGAGAKNIQYF.

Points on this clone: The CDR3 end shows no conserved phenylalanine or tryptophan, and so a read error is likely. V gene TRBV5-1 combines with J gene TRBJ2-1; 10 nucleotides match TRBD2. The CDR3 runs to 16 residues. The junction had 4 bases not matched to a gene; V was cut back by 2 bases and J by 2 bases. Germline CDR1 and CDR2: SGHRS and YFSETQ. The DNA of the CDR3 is TGCGCCAGCAGCTTTAGCGGGAGGAGAACCTACAATGAGCAGTTCTCC. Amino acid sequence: CASSFSGRRTYNEQFS.

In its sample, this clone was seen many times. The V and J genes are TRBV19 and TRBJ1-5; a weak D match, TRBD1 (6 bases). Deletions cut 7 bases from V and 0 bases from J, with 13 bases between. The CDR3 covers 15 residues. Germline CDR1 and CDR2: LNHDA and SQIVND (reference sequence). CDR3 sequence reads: CASKQTGYSNQPQHF. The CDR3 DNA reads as TGTGCCAGTAAACAGACAGGTTATAGCAATCAGCCCCAGCATTTT.

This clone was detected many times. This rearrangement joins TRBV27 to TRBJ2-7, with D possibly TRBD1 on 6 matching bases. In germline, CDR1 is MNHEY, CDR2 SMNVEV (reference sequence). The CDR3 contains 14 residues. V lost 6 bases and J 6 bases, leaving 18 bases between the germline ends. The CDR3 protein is CASSYTPGTFEQYF. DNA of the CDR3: TGTGCCAGCAGCTACACCCCGGGGACATTCGAGCAGTACTTC.

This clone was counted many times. The CDR3 region has the DNA TGTGCCAGCAGTTTTGACGGGCTCCTGACTTTC. Translation: CASSFDGLLTF. This rearrangement joins TRBV28 to TRBJ2-6; D ambiguous. The CDR3 is made up of 11 amino acids. The V gene lost 3 bases and the J gene lost 14 bases, with 8 bases spanning the gap. Germline-derived CDR1 and CDR2 are MDHEN and SYDVKM. The full variable domain, rest sourced from reference TRBV28 and TRBJ2-6, is DVKVTQSSRYLVKRTGEKVFLECVQDMDHENMFWYRQDPGLGLRLIYFSYDVKMKEKGDIPEGYSVSREKKERFSLILESASTNQTSMYLCASSFDGLLTFGAGSRLTVL.

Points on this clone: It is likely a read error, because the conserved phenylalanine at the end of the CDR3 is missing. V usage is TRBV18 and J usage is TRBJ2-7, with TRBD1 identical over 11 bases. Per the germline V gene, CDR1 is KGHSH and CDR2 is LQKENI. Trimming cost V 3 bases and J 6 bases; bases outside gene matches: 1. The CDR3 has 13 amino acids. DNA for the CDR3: TGTGCCAGCTCACCCGGGACAGGGGGCGAGCAGTACTTG. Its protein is CASSPGTGGEQYL.

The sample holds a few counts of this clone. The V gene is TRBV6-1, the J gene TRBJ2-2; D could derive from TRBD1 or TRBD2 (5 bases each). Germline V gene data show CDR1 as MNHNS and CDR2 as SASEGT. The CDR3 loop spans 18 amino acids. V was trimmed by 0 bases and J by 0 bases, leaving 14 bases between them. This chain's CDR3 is CASSEALSVGANTGELFF. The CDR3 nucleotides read TGTGCCAGCAGTGAAGCCCTATCGGTGGGGGCGAACACCGGGGAGCTGTTTTTT.

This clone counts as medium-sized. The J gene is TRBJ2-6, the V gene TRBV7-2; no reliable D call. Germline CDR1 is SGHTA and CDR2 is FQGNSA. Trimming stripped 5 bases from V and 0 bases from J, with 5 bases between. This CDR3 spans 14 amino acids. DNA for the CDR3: TGTGCCAGCAGCCCAAACTCTGGGGCCAACGTCCTGACTTTC. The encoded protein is CASSPNSGANVLTF.

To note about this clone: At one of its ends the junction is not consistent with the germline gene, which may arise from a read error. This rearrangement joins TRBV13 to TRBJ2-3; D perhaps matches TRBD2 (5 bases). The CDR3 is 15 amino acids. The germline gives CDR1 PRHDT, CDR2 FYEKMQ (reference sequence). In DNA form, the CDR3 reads TGTCCCAGCAGCCTCCTCGGGGTGGCCGCAGATACGCAGTATTTT. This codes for CPSSLLGVAADTQYF.

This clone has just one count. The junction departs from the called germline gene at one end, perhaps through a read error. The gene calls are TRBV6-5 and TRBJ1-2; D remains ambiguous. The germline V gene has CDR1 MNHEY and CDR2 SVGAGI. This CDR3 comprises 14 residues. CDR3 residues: CARSFGGGLYGYPF. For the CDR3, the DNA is TGTGCCAGAAGTTTTGGAGGCGGACTCTATGGCTACCCCTTC.

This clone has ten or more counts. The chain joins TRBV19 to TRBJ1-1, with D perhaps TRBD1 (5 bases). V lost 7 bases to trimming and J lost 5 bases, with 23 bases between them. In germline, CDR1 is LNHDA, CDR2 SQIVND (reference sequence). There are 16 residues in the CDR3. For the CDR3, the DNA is TGTGCCAGTACCTCGGGGAGGATTAGTGGACAAACTGAAGCTTTCTTT. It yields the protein CASTSGRISGQTEAFF.

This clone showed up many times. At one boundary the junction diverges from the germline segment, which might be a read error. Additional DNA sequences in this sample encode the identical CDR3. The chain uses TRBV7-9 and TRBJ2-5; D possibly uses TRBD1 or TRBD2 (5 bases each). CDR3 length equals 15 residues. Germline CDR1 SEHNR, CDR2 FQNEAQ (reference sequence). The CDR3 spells CASSSGLGPRETQYF. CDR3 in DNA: TGTGCCAGTAGCTCCGGGCTGGGACCTCGGGAGACCCAGTACTTC. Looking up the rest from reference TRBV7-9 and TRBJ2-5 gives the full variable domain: DTGVSQNPRHKITKRGQNVTFRCDPISEHNRLYWYRQTLGQGPEFLTYFQNEAQLEKSRLLSDRFSAERPKGSFSTLEIQRTEQGDSAMYLCASSSGLGPRETQYFGPGTRLLVL.

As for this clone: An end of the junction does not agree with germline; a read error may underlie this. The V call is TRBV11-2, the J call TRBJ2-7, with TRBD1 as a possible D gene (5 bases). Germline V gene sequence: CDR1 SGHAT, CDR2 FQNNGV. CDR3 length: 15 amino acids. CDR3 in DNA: TGTGCCGGCAGTCATGAGCAGGGTTCTGAGTACGAGCAGTACTTC. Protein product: CAGSHEQGSEYEQYF.

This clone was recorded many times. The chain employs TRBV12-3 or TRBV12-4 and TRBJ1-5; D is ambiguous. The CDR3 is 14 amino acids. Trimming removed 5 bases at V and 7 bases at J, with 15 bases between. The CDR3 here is CASSPFLTGQPQHF. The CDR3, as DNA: TGTGCCAGCAGTCCCTTTTTGACCGGGCAGCCCCAGCATTTT.

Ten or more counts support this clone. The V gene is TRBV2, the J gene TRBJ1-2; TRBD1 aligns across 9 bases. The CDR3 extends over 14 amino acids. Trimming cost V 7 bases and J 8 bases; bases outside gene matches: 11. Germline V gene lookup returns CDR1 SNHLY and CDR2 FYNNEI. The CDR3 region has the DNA TGTGCCAGCACCCCCGACAGGGGGTCTCGAGGCTACACCTTC. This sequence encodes CASTPDRGSRGYTF. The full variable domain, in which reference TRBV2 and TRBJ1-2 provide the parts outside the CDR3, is EPEVTQTPSHQVTQMGQEVILRCVPISNHLYFYWYRQILGQKVEFLVSFYNNEISEKSEIFDDQFSVERPDGSNFTLKIRSTKLEDSAMYFCASTPDRGSRGYTFGSGTRLTVV.

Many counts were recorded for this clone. This CDR3 reads CASNHPGQGSGLAGWGEQFF. The DNA of the CDR3 is TGTGCCAGCAATCACCCGGGACAGGGTTCGGGACTAGCTGGTTGGGGTGAGCAGTTCTTC. V is TRBV5-2 and J is TRBJ2-1; the table's D call, TRBD1, has no DNA check behind it. TRBV5-2 is assigned pseudogene status. CDR3 length: 20 amino acids.

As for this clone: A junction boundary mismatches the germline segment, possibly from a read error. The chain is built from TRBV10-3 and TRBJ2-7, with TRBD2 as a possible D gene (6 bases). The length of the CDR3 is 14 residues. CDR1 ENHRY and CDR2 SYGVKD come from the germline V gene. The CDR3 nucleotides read TGTGCCCGCAGCGGGCTGCGGGCGCCCTACGAGCAGGACTTC. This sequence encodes CARSGLRAPYEQDF.

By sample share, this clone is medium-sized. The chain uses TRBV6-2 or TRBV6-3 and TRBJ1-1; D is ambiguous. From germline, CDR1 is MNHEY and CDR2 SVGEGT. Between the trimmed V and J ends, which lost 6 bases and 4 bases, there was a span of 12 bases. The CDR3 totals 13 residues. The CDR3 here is CASRGKGGTEAFF. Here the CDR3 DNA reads TGTGCCAGCAGAGGGAAGGGCGGCACTGAAGCTTTCTTT.

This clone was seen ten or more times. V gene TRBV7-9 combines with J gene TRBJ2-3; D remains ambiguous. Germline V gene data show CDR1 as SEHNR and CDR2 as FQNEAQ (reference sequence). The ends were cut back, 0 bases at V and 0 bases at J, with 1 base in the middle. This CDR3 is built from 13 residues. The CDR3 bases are TGTGCCAGCAGCTTAGCGAGCACAGATACGCAGTATTTT. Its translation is CASSLASTDTQYF.

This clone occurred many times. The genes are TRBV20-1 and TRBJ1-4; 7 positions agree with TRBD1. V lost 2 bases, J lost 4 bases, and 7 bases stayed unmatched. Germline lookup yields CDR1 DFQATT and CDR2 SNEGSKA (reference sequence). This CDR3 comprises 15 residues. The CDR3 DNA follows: TGCAGTGCTAGAAGCTACCGGGACAGTAATGAAAAACTGTTTTTT. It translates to CSARSYRDSNEKLFF.

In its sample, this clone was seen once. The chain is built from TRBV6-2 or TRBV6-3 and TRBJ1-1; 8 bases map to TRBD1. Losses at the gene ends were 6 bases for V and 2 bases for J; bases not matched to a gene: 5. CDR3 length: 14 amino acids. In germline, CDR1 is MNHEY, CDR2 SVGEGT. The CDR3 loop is CASRNRGYNTEAFF. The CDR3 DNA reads TGTGCCAGCAGAAACAGGGGGTATAACACTGAAGCTTTCTTT.